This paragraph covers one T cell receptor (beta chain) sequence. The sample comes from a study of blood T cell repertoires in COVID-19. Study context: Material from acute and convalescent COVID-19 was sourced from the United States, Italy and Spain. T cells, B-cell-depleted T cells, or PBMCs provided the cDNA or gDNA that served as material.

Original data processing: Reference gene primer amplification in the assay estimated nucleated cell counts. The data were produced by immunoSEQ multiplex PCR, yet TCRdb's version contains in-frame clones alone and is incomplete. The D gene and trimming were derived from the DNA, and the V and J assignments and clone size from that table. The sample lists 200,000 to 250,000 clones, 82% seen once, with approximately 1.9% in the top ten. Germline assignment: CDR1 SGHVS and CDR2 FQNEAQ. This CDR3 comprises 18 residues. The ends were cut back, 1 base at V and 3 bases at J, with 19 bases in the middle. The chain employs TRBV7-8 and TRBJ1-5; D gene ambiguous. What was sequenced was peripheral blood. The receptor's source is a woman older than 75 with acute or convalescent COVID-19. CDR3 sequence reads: CASSLEPRRREVNQPQHF. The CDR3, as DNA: TGTGCCAGCAGCTTAGAACCCCGTAGGCGGGAGGTCAATCAGCCCCAGCATTTT. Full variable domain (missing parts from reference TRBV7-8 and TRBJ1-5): GAGVSQSPRYKVAKRGQDVALRCDPISGHVSLFWYQQALGQGPEFLTYFQNEAQLDKSGLPSDRFFAERPEGSVSTLKIQRTQQEDSAVYLCASSLEPRRREVNQPQHFGDGTRLSIL.